The 26 T cell receptor beta chains in this list originate from one sample, sequenced in a study of shared clonotypes between healthy human individuals. TCRdb's copy holds only in-frame clones and misses some; the assay was immunoSEQ multiplex PCR. The sample has about 1.1 million clones; about 72% are singletons. The sample taken for sequencing was memory CD4+ T cells from PBMCs. The sample's subset: CD45RA-negative fraction. Every receptor here comes from a man aged 18 to 30 in good health. Some clones in this sample may be carry-over from other donors' samples.

This sequence joins TRBV7-2 and TRBJ1-5; 7 bases agree with TRBD1. The germline V gene has CDR1 SGHTA and CDR2 FQGNSA. This CDR3 has 15 residues. Losses at the gene ends were 3 bases for V and 6 bases for J; bases not matched to a gene: 8. CDR3 protein: CASSFGEGAGQPQHF. CDR3 bases: TGTGCCAGCAGCTTTGGCGAGGGGGCAGGTCAGCCCCAGCATTTT.

This clone was seen only a few times. Other DNA variants within this sample encode the same CDR3. The gene calls are TRBV27 and TRBJ2-5, with D tentatively TRBD2 (5 bases). There are 14 residues in the CDR3. Germline CDR1 reads MNHEY; CDR2 reads SMNVEV (reference sequence). V was shortened by 0 bases and J by 5 bases, with 10 bases between the two germline ends. Here the CDR3 reads CASSLSPGGETQYF. The CDR3, as DNA: TGTGCCAGCAGTTTATCCCCTGGCGGGGAGACCCAGTACTTC.

This clone was counted between two and nine times. The rearrangement links TRBV19 to TRBJ1-1; perhaps TRBD1 as D (6 bases). With 6 bases removed from V and 1 base from J, the gap between germline ends came to 15 bases. This CDR3 has 15 residues. The germline V gene encodes CDR1 LNHDA and CDR2 SQIVND (reference sequence). This CDR3 reads CASRNQQGWNTEAFF. The CDR3 bases are TGTGCCAGTAGGAATCAACAGGGTTGGAACACTGAAGCTTTCTTT.

Of note for this clone: This sample includes further DNA sequences coding for the same CDR3. J is TRBJ2-3 and V is TRBV5-1, with D uncertain. This CDR3 contains 14 residues. V lost 0 bases, J lost 3 bases, and 8 bases lay in between. The germline V gene has CDR1 SGHRS and CDR2 YFSETQ. The chain's CDR3 is CASSLEGSTDTQYF. CDR3 DNA sequence: TGCGCCAGCAGCTTGGAGGGCAGTACAGATACGCAGTATTTT.

The chain carries TRBV4-3 and TRBJ1-2; D is unclear. CDR3 size: 15 residues. The germline V gene has CDR1 LGHNA and CDR2 YSLEER. The V end was cut by 2 bases, the J end by 1 base, with 11 bases between. CDR3 protein: CASSQTLPLNYGYTF. In DNA, the CDR3 is TGCGCCAGCAGCCAAACCCTTCCTCTTAACTATGGCTACACCTTC.

The sample holds many counts of this clone. V gene TRBV29-1 combines with J gene TRBJ1-1, with 7 nucleotides matching TRBD1. Per germline, CDR1 SQVTM and CDR2 ANQGSEA. The CDR3 has 13 residues. V lost 6 bases, J lost 5 bases, and 9 bases stayed unmatched. Written as DNA, the CDR3 is TGCAGCGTCCAGACAGGGCTTGGGACTGAAGCTTTCTTT. Its protein product is CSVQTGLGTEAFF.

This clone was seen a single time. The rearrangement links TRBV6-6 to TRBJ1-2, with 8 positions matching TRBD1. The CDR3 sequence is 15 residues long. Germline V gene lookup returns CDR1 MNHNY and CDR2 SVGAGI (reference sequence). The ends lost 6 bases at V and 4 bases at J; junction bases unmatched: 10. The CDR3 DNA is TGTGCCAGCAGCCCCCGGACAGGGAATGCCTATGGCTACACCTTC. Encoded protein: CASSPRTGNAYGYTF.

The chain has TRBV11-3 and TRBJ2-1; TRBD1 matches at 7 bases. This CDR3 has 14 residues. The V and J ends lost 5 bases and 8 bases, in that order; junction bases with no gene match: 9. CDR1 is SGHNT and CDR2 is YENEEA in the germline V gene. The CDR3 spells CASSRTGDLDEQFF. The DNA for the CDR3 is TGTGCCAGCAGCCGAACAGGGGATTTGGATGAGCAGTTCTTC.

The rearrangement uses TRBV4-2 and TRBJ2-7; D not certain. Germline V gene data show CDR1 as LGHNA and CDR2 as YNFKEQ. The V and J ends lost 0 bases and 0 bases respectively, with 18 bases between them. This CDR3 is 18 amino acids long. DNA for the CDR3: TGTGCCAGCAGCCAAGAAAGTCCTTTCGGCGTTCTCTCCTACGAGCAGTACTTC. It encodes CASSQESPFGVLSYEQYF.

V and J are TRBV7-3 and TRBJ2-7, with a possible D match to TRBD1 (6 bases). Germline CDR1 is SGHTA and CDR2 is FQGTGA. Trimming pared 5 bases from V and 0 bases from J, leaving 14 bases between. The CDR3 contains 15 residues. In DNA, the CDR3 is TGTGCCAGCAGCCGACAGGCGCACGGCTCCTACGAGCAGTACTTC. Protein sequence: CASSRQAHGSYEQYF.

V and J are TRBV25-1 and TRBJ2-5; no definite D call. V dropped 5 bases and J dropped 0 bases, with 10 bases sitting between them. Germline V gene sequence: CDR1 MGHDK, CDR2 SYGVNS. The CDR3 spans 14 residues. The CDR3 reads CASSSSTYQETQYF. CDR3 in DNA: TGTGCCAGCAGTTCCTCGACGTACCAAGAGACCCAGTACTTC. The variable domain in full, completed from reference TRBV25-1 and TRBJ2-5, reads EADIYQTPRYLVIGTGKKITLECSQTMGHDKMYWYQQDPGMELHLIHYSYGVNSTEKGDLSSESTVSRIRTEHFPLTLESARPSHTSQYLCASSSSTYQETQYFGPGTRLLVL.

This clone has only a few counts. V gene TRBV2 combines with J gene TRBJ1-1; D is possibly TRBD1 (5 bases). The V gene's germline CDR1 is SNHLY and CDR2 FYNNEI. This CDR3 is 15 amino acids long. V lost 4 bases, J lost 1 base, and 13 bases lay in between. For the CDR3, the DNA is TGTGCCAGCAGTGGTTGGAGGGGAGGGAACACTGAAGCTTTCTTT. Translation: CASSGWRGGNTEAFF.

The rearrangement joins TRBV6-5 to TRBJ2-3; D may be TRBD2 (6 bases). Germline CDR1 reads MNHEY; CDR2 reads SVGAGI. The V gene lost 5 bases and the J gene lost 4 bases, with 10 bases spanning the gap. The CDR3 length is 13 residues. The CDR3 DNA reads as TGTGCCAGCAGTGTGCCGGGAGCAGATACGCAGTATTTT. Translation gives CASSVPGADTQYF.

The table lists this clone with a few counts. This chain links TRBV7-2 with TRBJ1-1, with 8 bases fitting TRBD1. This CDR3 has 15 residues. V lost 5 bases, J lost 1 base, and 6 bases stayed unmatched. Looked up from germline, CDR1 is SGHTA and CDR2 is FQGNSA. The CDR3 DNA reads as TGTGCCAGCAGCGCCCAGACAGGGGAGAACACTGAAGCTTTCTTT. It codes for CASSAQTGENTEAFF. The variable domain in full, completed from reference TRBV7-2 and TRBJ1-1, reads GAGVSQSPSNKVTEKGKDVELRCDPISGHTALYWYRQSLGQGLEFLIYFQGNSAPDKSGLPSDRFSAERTGGSVSTLTIQRTQQEDSAVYLCASSAQTGENTEAFFGQGTRLTVV.

V and J are TRBV29-1 and TRBJ2-1; 7 nucleotides agree with TRBD1. The trim removed 6 bases at V and 2 bases at J, leaving 4 bases unmatched. This CDR3 has 13 residues. Germline V CDR1 and CDR2: SQVTM, ANQGSEA. CDR3 sequence reads: CSVGTATYNEQFF. CDR3 sequence (DNA): TGCAGCGTGGGGACAGCTACCTACAATGAGCAGTTCTTC.

CDR3 sequence (DNA): TGTGCCAGCAGCTCCCAGCGGGCTGGGGCCAACGTCCTGACTTTC. Translation gives CASSSQRAGANVLTF. V usage is TRBV11-2 and J usage is TRBJ2-6, with TRBD2 as a possible D gene (6 bases). Trimming shortened V by 4 bases and J by 2 bases, and 9 bases separated the two germline ends. The CDR3 loop spans 15 amino acids. Germline-derived CDR1 and CDR2 are SGHAT and FQNNGV.

The chain has TRBV6-4 and TRBJ2-1, with 9 bases identical to TRBD2. V shed 4 bases, J shed 5 bases, and the junction held 3 bases outside the gene matches. The CDR3 loop spans 14 amino acids. Germline CDR1 reads MRHNA; CDR2 reads SNTAGT. The chain's CDR3 is CASSAGTSNNEQFF. The CDR3 region has the DNA TGTGCCAGCAGTGCCGGGACTAGCAACAATGAGCAGTTCTTC.

This chain joins TRBV6-5 and TRBJ1-6; 9 nucleotides align to TRBD1. This CDR3 spans 14 amino acids. Germline CDR1 reads MNHEY; CDR2 reads SVGAGI. V was clipped by 6 bases and J by 7 bases; unmatched bases: 4. The CDR3 region is CASRDRGGNSPLHF. In DNA form, the CDR3 reads TGTGCCAGCAGAGACAGGGGGGGAAATTCACCCCTCCACTTT.

This clone was detected only once. CDR3 region: CASSLRLAGELFF. CDR3 in DNA: TGTGCCAGCAGCCTGCGGCTAGCCGGGGAGCTGTTTTTT. This chain links TRBV6-5 with TRBJ2-2; D remains unclear. This CDR3 has 13 residues. With 6 bases removed from V and 6 bases from J, the gap between germline ends came to 11 bases. Per the germline V gene, CDR1 is MNHEY and CDR2 is SVGAGI.

Written as DNA, the CDR3 is TGTGCCAGCTCATCCTCCGGGACAGGGGATGATGGCTACACCTTC. Encoded protein: CASSSSGTGDDGYTF. This chain connects TRBV18 to TRBJ1-2, with 10 positions matching TRBD1. CDR1 KGHSH and CDR2 LQKENI come from the germline V gene. Germline trimming cut 5 bases from V and 6 bases from J; bases unmatched to any gene: 9. The CDR3 sequence is 15 residues long. The whole variable domain, remainder taken from reference TRBV18 and TRBJ1-2, is NAGVMQNPRHLVRRRGQEARLRCSPMKGHSHVYWYRQLPEEGLKFMVYLQKENIIDESGMPKERFSAEFPKEGPSILRIQQVVRGDSAAYFCASSSSGTGDDGYTFGSGTRLTVV.

The chain employs TRBV11-2 and TRBJ2-6; TRBD2 agrees at 7 bases. V gave up 4 bases and J gave up 1 base; unmatched junction bases: 1. Per germline, CDR1 SGHAT and CDR2 FQNNGV. The CDR3 runs 15 residues. For the CDR3, the DNA is TGTGCCAGCAGCTACGGGGGGTCTGGGGCCAACGTCCTGACTTTC. Translation gives CASSYGGSGANVLTF.

V is TRBV6-5 and J is TRBJ1-6; TRBD1 might be the D (6 bases). Germline lookup yields CDR1 MNHEY and CDR2 SVGAGI. Trimming took off 8 bases at V and 7 bases at J, with 18 bases between the two ends. The CDR3 has 15 residues. CDR3 bases: TGTGCCAGCCGTCGGATGGGGGCGGGGAATTCACCCCTCCACTTT. Its protein is CASRRMGAGNSPLHF.

V is TRBV5-3 and J is TRBJ2-7; 8 positions match TRBD2. TRBV5-3 is labeled an ORF, and its function is uncertain. This CDR3 region has 18 residues. The V gene end was trimmed by 4 bases and the J gene end by 1 base; junction bases not matched to a gene: 16. CDR3 coding DNA: TGTGCCAGAAGCCCCTCAACTAGCGGAGATAGTCTATCCTACGAGCAGTACTTC. It codes for CARSPSTSGDSLSYEQYF.

This clone has just a few counts. The V gene is TRBV15, the J gene TRBJ1-4; D not certain. The germline CDR1 and CDR2 sequences are LNHNV and YYDKDF (reference sequence). V was clipped by 0 bases and J by 0 bases, with 8 bases between them. This CDR3 region has 16 residues. This CDR3 reads CATSRDVAATNEKLFF. CDR3 nucleotides: TGTGCCACCAGCAGAGATGTGGCCGCAACTAATGAAAAACTGTTTTTT.

The chain recombines TRBV11-2 with TRBJ2-1, with 10 positions matching TRBD1. Trimming at V came to 6 bases and at J to 9 bases, leaving 20 bases not matched to a gene. In germline, CDR1 is SGHAT, CDR2 FQNNGV. The CDR3 contains 18 residues. DNA of the CDR3: TGTGCCAGCAGTCCAGGTCGACAGGGGGCGGCCCTTGCTTTTGAGCAGTTCTTC. The encoded protein is CASSPGRQGAALAFEQFF.

The chain uses TRBV7-2 and TRBJ2-2; possibly TRBD1 or TRBD2 for D (5 bases each). The CDR3 spans 18 residues. The V end lost 5 bases, the J end lost 7 bases, and 26 bases lay between the germline ends. In germline, CDR1 is SGHTA, CDR2 FQGNSA. The CDR3 region has the DNA TGTGCCAGCAGCCTAAGCTTCTCCCGGGACCACCGGGGCGGGGAGCTGTTTTTT. This translates into CASSLSFSRDHRGGELFF.